This T cell receptor (beta chain) came from a study of blood T cell repertoires in COVID-19. Study at large: Acute and convalescent COVID-19 specimens originated in the United States, Italy and Spain. The analysed material was cDNA or gDNA that came from T cells, B-cell-depleted T cells, or PBMCs.

Some clones are missing from TCRdb's copy, which holds only in-frame ones; the method was immunoSEQ multiplex PCR. The repertoire holds 150,000 or so clones, roughly 82% seen once, with more than 9.5% in the top ten. The sequence was collected from a man aged 45-60 years who had recovered from COVID-19. Sequenced: PBMCs or T cells enriched from blood (not recorded which).

The CDR3 region has the DNA TGTGCCAGCAGTTCAGGGACAGGGAGGTTAAATGGCTACACCTTC. It codes for CASSSGTGRLNGYTF. This rearrangement joins TRBV28 to TRBJ1-2, with TRBD1 matching over 9 bases. Germline values: CDR1 MDHEN, CDR2 SYDVKM. The CDR3 contains 15 residues. Trimming removed 4 bases from V and 6 bases from J; junction bases left unmatched: 9.